This T cell receptor beta chain emerged from a study of low-dose radiotherapy and immunotherapy resistance in tumors. Study as a whole: Patients of Cohort 1 had 0.5 Gy fractions every 2 weeks, which summed to 6.5 Gy. Cohort 2 patients were irradiated with 1 Gy every two weeks, reaching 13 Gy over 26 weeks. One day before radiation and immunotherapy, intravenous cyclophosphamide 200 mg/m2 was administered, with this repeated every two weeks.

Primers targeting TRAV and TRBV primed first-strand cDNA, covering alpha and beta chains. The PCR that amplified TCRs ran for about 20 cycles, relying on a constant-region primer and a V-primer adapter. TCRdb re-analysed the reads in MiXCR, keeping a single row per CDR3 protein. Of 64,000 or so distinct CDR3 sequences in the sample, 31% were seen once. Time point given: before trial treatment. The donors, trial participants, received nivolumab, ipilimumab, aspirin, low-dose cyclophosphamide and low-dose radiotherapy. This CDR3 contains 20 residues. Looked up from germline, CDR1 is SGHAT and CDR2 is FQNNGV. With 6 bases clipped from V and 0 bases from J, the junction kept 12 bases outside the gene matches.

This sequence was found in a female donor with ovarian cancer. This sequence joins TRBV11-2 and TRBJ2-2, with 14 nucleotides matching TRBD2. The sample was PBMCs, taken before treatment. For the CDR3, the DNA is TGTGCCAGCAGGCAATATGGGACTAGCGGGGGCCAGACGAACACCGGGGAGCTGTTTTTT. This sequence encodes CASRQYGTSGGQTNTGELFF.